These 8 T cell receptor beta chains were sequenced from one sample in a study of blood T cell repertoires in COVID-19. The repertoire was sequenced with immunoSEQ multiplex PCR; TCRdb's copy has only in-frame clones and lacks some. The data hold about 200,000 clones, with 70% to 90% observed a single time. Input material: peripheral blood. The receptor set was obtained from a man aged 50-60 years with COVID-19, enrolled during active disease.

The chain joins TRBV5-6 to TRBJ1-6; 7 nucleotides line up with TRBD1. This CDR3 is built from 16 residues. The J segment lost 6 bases and the V segment lost 2 bases, leaving 8 bases of the junction unmatched. Germline CDR1 and CDR2: SGHDT and YYEEEE. DNA of the CDR3: TGTGCCAGCAGCTTAACAACAGGGGAACCTAATTCACCCCTCCACTTT. Translated: CASSLTTGEPNSPLHF. Looking up the rest from reference TRBV5-6 and TRBJ1-6 gives the full variable domain: DAGVTQSPTHLIKTRGQQVTLRCSPKSGHDTVSWYQQALGQGPQFIFQYYEEEERQRGNFPDRFSGHQFPNYSSELNVNALLLGDSALYLCASSLTTGEPNSPLHFGNGTRLTVT.

This clone was counted a few times. This chain links TRBV19 with TRBJ2-3, with TRBD2 matching over 12 bases. This CDR3 has 16 amino acids. Looked up from germline, CDR1 is LNHDA and CDR2 is SQIVND (reference sequence). Unmatched junction bases numbered 6, after V lost 3 bases and J lost 5 bases. The CDR3 is CASSIGLAGLGDTQYF. CDR3 coding DNA: TGTGCCAGTAGTATCGGACTAGCGGGGCTAGGAGATACGCAGTATTTT.

The genes are TRBV5-8 and TRBJ2-3; TRBD2 matches at 8 bases. This CDR3 has 16 residues. Looked up from germline, CDR1 is SGHTS and CDR2 is YDEGEE. The V gene end was trimmed by 4 bases and the J gene end by 1 base; junction bases not matched to a gene: 8. In DNA, the CDR3 is TGTGCCAGCAGCCCCTTGCGAGCGGGGGGCACAGATACGCAGTATTTT. This sequence encodes CASSPLRAGGTDTQYF.

The gene calls are TRBV7-9 and TRBJ1-4, with D perhaps matching TRBD1 (6 bases). V was cut by 5 bases and J by 7 bases, with 14 bases left in between. CDR1 is SEHNR and CDR2 is FQNEAQ in the germline V gene (reference sequence). CDR3 size: 14 residues. CDR3 residues: CASSMRGGGEKLFF. The DNA for the CDR3 is TGTGCCAGCAGCATGCGAGGGGGTGGTGAAAAACTGTTTTTT.

V usage is TRBV18 and J usage is TRBJ2-2; 9 bases match TRBD2. The CDR3 totals 15 residues. Trimming at V came to 6 bases and at J to 4 bases, leaving 6 bases not matched to a gene. Germline CDR1 and CDR2: KGHSH and LQKENI. The CDR3, as DNA: TGTGCCAGCTCGCTCCAGGGACTAGCCACCGGGGAGCTGTTTTTT. It is translated as CASSLQGLATGELFF.

V and J are TRBV6-5 and TRBJ2-3, with TRBD1 as a possible D gene (6 bases). This CDR3 region has 15 residues. Germline V lookup: CDR1 MNHEY, CDR2 SVGAGI. V lost 0 bases and J lost 4, with 11 bases in between. CDR3: CASSYSKQGPDTQYF. The DNA for the CDR3 is TGTGCCAGCAGTTACTCGAAACAGGGTCCAGATACGCAGTATTTT.

The V and J genes are TRBV28 and TRBJ1-4; TRBD1 matches at 9 bases. Germline assignment: CDR1 MDHEN and CDR2 SYDVKM. The trim removed 3 bases at V and 6 bases at J, leaving 2 bases unmatched. The CDR3 covers 14 residues. The CDR3 sequence: CASSLDRGYEKLFF. CDR3 bases: TGTGCCAGCAGTTTGGACAGGGGCTATGAAAAACTGTTTTTT.

This clone was seen only once. The chain has TRBV5-4 and TRBJ2-1; perhaps TRBD2 as D (6 bases). From germline, CDR1 is SGHNT and CDR2 YYREEE (reference sequence). This CDR3 is built from 18 residues. V was shortened by 0 bases and J by 4 bases, with 20 bases between the two germline ends. In DNA form, the CDR3 reads TGTGCCAGCAGCTTGGGAGGGTACGGGACTTACAATTACAATGAGCAGTTCTTC. Amino acid sequence: CASSLGGYGTYNYNEQFF.